This T cell receptor (beta chain) is drawn from a study of cytomegalovirus exposure and HLA in healthy donors. This CDR3 has 15 amino acids. The germline CDR1 and CDR2 sequences are SGHNT and YYREEE (reference sequence). The V gene end was trimmed by 0 bases and the J gene end by 0 bases; junction bases not matched to a gene: 2. Vbeta (60) and Jbeta (13) primers were used in the PCR. Sequencing used immunoSEQ multiplex PCR; TCRdb keeps in-frame clones, though not all of them. Among over 120,000 clones listed, around 85% were seen once. The rearrangement uses TRBV5-4 and TRBJ2-5; 7 bases agree with TRBD2. The specimen was PBMCs. The source is a woman between 25 and 40 years old in good health and CMV-seronegative. CDR3 protein: CASSLGSGYQETQYF. The DNA of the CDR3 is TGTGCCAGCAGCTTGGGTAGCGGGTACCAAGAGACCCAGTACTTC.